This T cell receptor beta chain was recorded in a study of blood T cell dynamics during melanoma immunotherapy. Sequenced by immunoSEQ multiplex PCR; TCRdb stores in-frame clones only, minus some. The sample has approximately 23,000 clones, 89% seen once; the top ten hold over 1%. Study-level findings and limits: At W3, later disease-control patients showed bifurcated PBMC repertoire changes, unlike progressors.

CDR3 length: 13 residues. Trimming took 3 bases from V and 6 from J, leaving 11 bases between them. From germline, CDR1 is KGHSH and CDR2 LQKENI. Notes on this clone: Its antigen is still unknown.

Described time point: pre-treatment baseline. This receptor was identified in a human donor with melanoma. The specimen was blood, collected from a patient treated with checkpoint blockade. V and J are TRBV18 and TRBJ1-2; possible D gene TRBD1, 5 bases. Here the CDR3 DNA reads TGTGCCAGCTCACCCGTATCGACAGATGGCTACACCTTC. Its protein product is CASSPVSTDGYTF.